A single sample gave rise to the 10 T cell receptor beta chains below, sequenced in a study of cytomegalovirus exposure and HLA in healthy donors. Primers included in the PCR were 60 Vbeta and 13 Jbeta primers. Sequenced by immunoSEQ multiplex PCR; TCRdb stores in-frame clones only, minus some. This table holds about 110,000 clones, under 80% found once. The source material was PBMCs. Receptors were obtained from a woman in her thirties or forties in good health and CMV-seropositive.

There are a few counts of this clone. The rearrangement joins TRBV6-5 to TRBJ2-7; weak D call: TRBD1 (5 bases). The CDR3 covers 13 residues. V lost 6 bases and J lost 0, with 9 bases in between. Germline CDR1 is MNHEY and CDR2 is SVGAGI. The CDR3: CASRKQDSYEQYF. CDR3 DNA: TGTGCCAGCAGGAAACAGGACTCCTACGAGCAGTACTTC.

CDR3 DNA: TGTGCCAGCAGCGCCCACAGGGGACCTAATGGCTACACCTTC. This gives the protein CASSAHRGPNGYTF. The rearrangement uses TRBV14 and TRBJ1-2, with 7 bases fitting TRBD1. The length of the CDR3 is 14 residues. Germline loops: CDR1 SGHDN, CDR2 FVKESK. V dropped 5 bases and J dropped 6; count of bases not matched to a gene: 9.

The chain links TRBV7-8 to TRBJ1-5, with no clear D. V shed 5 bases and J shed 2 bases, with 25 bases lying between them. The length of the CDR3 is 19 residues. Germline CDR1 and CDR2: SGHVS and FQNEAQ. CDR3 in amino acids: CASSPKWSREPRGNQPQHF. The CDR3 DNA reads as TGTGCCAGCAGCCCGAAGTGGTCCCGGGAACCGCGGGGCAATCAGCCCCAGCATTTT.

The V and J genes are TRBV30 and TRBJ2-1, with 7 nucleotides matching TRBD1. Losses at the gene ends were 2 bases for V and 9 bases for J; bases not matched to a gene: 7. Germline-derived CDR1 and CDR2 are GTSNPN and SVGIG (reference sequence). This CDR3 has 13 residues. CDR3 DNA: TGTGCCTGGAGTAGACAGGGCGGCGGTGAGCAGTTCTTC. Protein: CAWSRQGGGEQFF.

The chain carries TRBV6-6 and TRBJ2-7; TRBD1 aligns across 12 bases. Germline values: CDR1 MNHNY, CDR2 SVGAGI (reference sequence). V shed 6 bases, J shed 3 bases, and the junction held 6 bases outside the gene matches. This CDR3 has 15 residues. The CDR3 loop reads CASRGTGGLLYEQYF. In nucleotides, the CDR3 is TGTGCCAGCAGGGGGACAGGGGGCCTGCTCTACGAGCAGTACTTC.

This chain links TRBV9 with TRBJ2-7; 9 bases line up with TRBD1. Per the germline V gene, CDR1 is SGDLS and CDR2 is YYNGEE. There are 15 residues in the CDR3. V dropped 0 bases and J dropped 3; count of bases not matched to a gene: 4. The DNA for the CDR3 is TGTGCCAGCAGCGTAGGTGGGACAGGGAGCTACGAGCAGTACTTC. This translates into CASSVGGTGSYEQYF.

This clone was found a few times. The chain joins TRBV19 to TRBJ2-1; 9 bases are a match to TRBD2. From germline, CDR1 is LNHDA and CDR2 SQIVND (reference sequence). This CDR3 spans 16 amino acids. V lost 7 bases and J lost 3; bases outside the gene matches: 10. As DNA, the CDR3 is TGTGCCAGTACCCCGGGGGCTAGCGGGGTCTACAATGAGCAGTTCTTC. Residues: CASTPGASGVYNEQFF.

The chain couples TRBV29-1 to TRBJ1-3; 7 bases fit TRBD1. The CDR3 loop spans 14 amino acids. Per the germline V gene, CDR1 is SQVTM and CDR2 is ANQGSEA. Trimming removed 6 bases from V and 2 bases from J; junction bases left unmatched: 7. The CDR3 protein is CSVLRDSTGNTIYF. CDR3 bases: TGCAGCGTCCTTCGGGACAGTACTGGAAACACCATATATTTT. Drawing the rest from reference TRBV29-1 and TRBJ1-3, the complete variable domain is SAVISQKPSRDICQRGTSLTIQCQVDSQVTMMFWYRQQPGQSLTLIATANQGSEATYESGFVIDKFPISRPNLTFSTLTVSNMSPEDSSIYLCSVLRDSTGNTIYFGEGSWLTVV.

Only one count was recorded for this clone. The chain carries TRBV5-6 and TRBJ1-2; D gene unclear. Trimming left V 1 base short and J 7 bases short, with 11 bases between. Germline V gene lookup returns CDR1 SGHDT and CDR2 YYEEEE. CDR3 length: 13 amino acids. DNA of the CDR3: TGTGCCAGCAGCTTGATGCGAACCGGTGGCTACACCTTC. It encodes CASSLMRTGGYTF.

This clone was detected once. The CDR3 spells CASSLGDTSYGYTF. The CDR3 DNA sequence: TGCGCCAGCAGCTTGGGCGACACCTCCTATGGCTACACCTTC. The rearrangement uses TRBV5-1 and TRBJ1-2; D is undetermined. V was shortened by 0 bases and J by 4 bases, with 10 bases between the two germline ends. There are 14 residues in the CDR3. Germline CDR1 is SGHRS and CDR2 is YFSETQ.